This is a list of T cell receptor beta chains from one sample in a study of blood T cell repertoires in COVID-19. The assay was immunoSEQ multiplex PCR, and TCRdb's table has in-frame clones only and misses some. The repertoire consists of 140,000 to 150,000 clones, with about four fifths occurring once and the leading ten covering 5% to 7%. Sequenced: PBMCs or T cells enriched from blood (not recorded which). The receptor set was obtained from a woman aged 45 to 65 who had been exposed to COVID-19. The CDR3 runs from the conserved cysteine through the conserved F or W. Fields, in order: CDR3 length, clone size, D gene, V gene, J gene, CDR3 protein, CDR3 DNA. D genes are given only for firm matches. Only some rows state a clone size, as once, few, many or a class for expanded clones.

14	once	TRBD1	TRBV27	TRBJ2-1	CASSSRQGAGEQFF	TGTGCCAGCAGTTCCCGACAGGGGGCAGGTGAGCAGTTCTTC
12	-	TRBD1	TRBV5-4	TRBJ2-1	CASSPGTGGGFF	TGTGCCAGCAGCCCGGGGACAGGGGGCGGATTCTTC
13	-	-	TRBV6-5	TRBJ1-1	CASSLAGGAEAFF	TGTGCCAGCAGCCTTGCGGGGGGGGCTGAAGCTTTCTTT
15	-	TRBD1	TRBV5-8	TRBJ2-7	CASSLEGQGIYEQYF	TGTGCCAGCAGCTTAGAGGGACAGGGGATATACGAGCAGTACTTC
15	once	TRBD2	TRBV9	TRBJ2-5	CASSVGSGGQETQYF	TGTGCCAGCAGCGTAGGTAGCGGGGGGCAAGAGACCCAGTACTTC
16	-	TRBD1	TRBV12-5	TRBJ2-1	CASQAPGTGSYNEQFF	TGTGCTAGTCAGGCCCCCGGGACAGGGTCCTACAATGAGCAGTTCTTC
15	-	-	TRBV7-2	TRBJ1-5	CASSPSAGRDQPQHF	TGTGCCAGCAGCCCGAGCGCGGGCCGAGATCAGCCCCAGCATTTT
16	-	-	TRBV7-2	TRBJ1-1	CASSLAAGVRNTEAFF	TGTGCCAGCAGCTTAGCAGCAGGGGTCAGGAACACTGAAGCTTTCTTT
14	-	-	TRBV2	TRBJ1-4	CASTPGDRGEKLFF	TGTGCCAGCACCCCGGGGGACCGGGGGGAAAAACTGTTTTTT
15	-	TRBD1	TRBV9	TRBJ1-2	CASSAGQGRNYGYTF	TGTGCCAGCAGCGCGGGACAGGGGCGAAACTATGGCTACACCTTC
13	-	-	TRBV19	TRBJ2-7	CASSIRGYYEQYF	TGTGCCAGTAGTATCAGGGGATATTATGAGCAGTACTTC
16	-	TRBD1	TRBV7-6	TRBJ1-6	CASSFSQGAPGSPLHF	TGTGCCAGCAGCTTTTCGCAGGGGGCGCCTGGCTCACCCCTCCACTTT
17	-	-	TRBV19	TRBJ2-7	CASSSRVSNRSSYEQYF	TGTGCCAGTAGTAGCAGGGTGTCTAATCGGAGCTCCTACGAGCAGTACTTC
14	-	TRBD2	TRBV10-3	TRBJ2-7	CATIGTTSSYEQYF	TGTGCCACAATCGGGACTACCAGCTCCTACGAGCAGTACTTC
14	-	-	TRBV4-1	TRBJ1-1	CASSQYPGDTEAFF	TGCGCCAGCAGCCAATATCCCGGGGACACTGAAGCTTTCTTT
13	many	TRBD2	TRBV18	TRBJ2-7	CASSELAGHEQYF	TGTGCCAGCTCAGAACTAGCGGGACACGAGCAGTACTTC
18	-	TRBD1	TRBV5-8	TRBJ2-3	CASSLLLQQGASTDTQYF	TGTGCCAGCAGCTTGCTCCTCCAACAGGGGGCAAGCACAGATACGCAGTATTTT
20	-	-	TRBV19	TRBJ2-3	CASRGGRWRRPDVGTDTQYF	TGTGCCAGTAGGGGGGGTCGTTGGCGTAGACCAGATGTGGGGACAGATACGCAGTATTTT
11	-	-	TRBV2	TRBJ2-2	CASRDSAELFF	TGTGCCAGCAGGGACTCGGCGGAGCTGTTTTTT
12	-	-	TRBV27	TRBJ1-5	CASSFVNQPQHF	TGTGCCAGCAGTTTCGTAAATCAGCCCCAGCATTTT
15	-	TRBD1	TRBV27	TRBJ2-7	CASSLSRNRGNEQYF	TGTGCCAGCAGTTTAAGTAGAAACAGGGGCAACGAGCAGTACTTC
15	once	TRBD1	TRBV4-3	TRBJ1-2	CASSQERQGVSGYTF	TGCGCCAGCAGCCAAGAGAGGCAGGGGGTGTCTGGCTACACCTTC
12	once	-	TRBV29-1	TRBJ2-5	CSFRTGRETQYF	TGCAGCTTCCGAACAGGGAGAGAGACCCAGTACTTC
13	-	TRBD1	TRBV25-1	TRBJ2-5	CASSNDREETQYF	TGTGCCAGCAGTAATGACAGGGAAGAGACCCAGTACTTC
10	-	-	TRBV6-1	TRBJ2-7	CASSEVKQYF	TGTGCCAGCAGTGAAGTCAAGCAGTACTTC
16	-	-	TRBV6-2/TRBV6-3	TRBJ1-5	CASSQPGVGPNQPQHF	TGTGCCAGCAGTCAACCTGGGGTGGGGCCCAATCAGCCCCAGCATTTT
18	-	-	TRBV21-1	TRBJ2-1	CASSARPKTSGETNEQFF	TGTGCCAGCAGCGCCCGCCCGAAGACTAGCGGGGAAACCAATGAGCAGTTCTTC
16	-	TRBD1	TRBV15	TRBJ1-6	CATSRDVGTAHSPLHF	TGTGCCACCAGCAGAGATGTTGGGACAGCCCATTCACCCCTCCACTTT
14	once	-	TRBV4-3	TRBJ2-7	CASSQGLGGVRQYF	TGCGCCAGCAGCCAAGGTCTCGGCGGAGTAAGGCAGTACTTC
15	-	TRBD1	TRBV14	TRBJ1-1	CASSRTDRVGTEAFF	TGTGCCAGCAGCCGTACCGACAGGGTGGGAACTGAAGCTTTCTTT
15	-	-	TRBV12-5	TRBJ1-5	CASGLTRGKSQPQHF	TGTGCTAGTGGTTTGACTCGGGGAAAAAGTCAGCCCCAGCATTTT
13	few	-	TRBV5-4	TRBJ2-7	CASSPGGPSREYF	TGTGCCAGCAGCCCGGGGGGCCCTTCCAGGGAGTACTTC
12	-	-	TRBV29-1	TRBJ2-1	CSVEGGVNEQFF	TGCAGCGTTGAAGGGGGGGTAAATGAGCAGTTCTTC
12	few	-	TRBV5-1	TRBJ1-2	CASSLEQGGYTF	TGCGCCAGCAGCTTGGAGCAGGGGGGCTACACCTTC
15	-	-	TRBV6-1	TRBJ1-1	CASSSPGIMNTEAFF	TGTGCCAGCAGTTCCCCGGGGATTATGAACACTGAAGCTTTCTTT
13	-	TRBD1	TRBV5-6	TRBJ1-1	CASSLTGATEAFF	TGTGCCAGCAGCTTGACAGGGGCCACTGAAGCTTTCTTT
17	-	-	TRBV1	TRBJ2-3	CTSSPERGACTLDTQYF	TGCACCAGCAGCCCTGAGCGGGGGGCATGTACCTTAGATACGCAGTATTTT
18	once	TRBD1	TRBV5-5	TRBJ2-5	CASSPGQGRAPPQGTQYF	TGTGCCAGCAGCCCAGGACAGGGGCGGGCTCCACCCCAGGGGACCCAGTACTTC
16	-	TRBD2	TRBV10-3	TRBJ2-7	CAISTLLAGESYEQYF	TGTGCCATCAGTACTCTACTAGCGGGGGAAAGCTACGAGCAGTACTTC
14	-	TRBD2	TRBV9	TRBJ2-7	CASSVAPGTREQYF	TGTGCCAGCAGCGTAGCTCCGGGGACTAGGGAGCAGTACTTC
13	-	-	TRBV11-2	TRBJ2-5	CASSWEEGETQYF	TGTGCCAGCAGCTGGGAGGAGGGAGAGACCCAGTACTTC